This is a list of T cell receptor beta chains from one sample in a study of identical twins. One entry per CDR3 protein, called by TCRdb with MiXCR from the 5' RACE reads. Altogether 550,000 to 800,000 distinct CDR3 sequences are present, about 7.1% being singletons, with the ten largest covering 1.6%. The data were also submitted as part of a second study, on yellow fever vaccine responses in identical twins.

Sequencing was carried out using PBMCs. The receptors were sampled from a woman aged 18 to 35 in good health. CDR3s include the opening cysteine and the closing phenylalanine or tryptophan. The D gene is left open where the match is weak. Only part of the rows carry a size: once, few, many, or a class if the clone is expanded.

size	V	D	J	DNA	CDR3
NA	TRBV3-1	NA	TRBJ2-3	TGTGCCAGCAGCCACGCACTAGGCAGCACAGATACGCAGTATTTT	CASSHALGSTDTQYF
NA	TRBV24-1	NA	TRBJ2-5	TGTGCCACCAGTGACCAAGGACAGACCATCAGGGAGACCCAGTACTTC	CATSDQGQTIRETQYF
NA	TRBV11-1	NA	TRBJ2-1	TGTGCCAGCAGCTTTCGAGGGGGGATAGGTTCCCCGGCCTACAATGAGCAGTTCTTC	CASSFRGGIGSPAYNEQFF
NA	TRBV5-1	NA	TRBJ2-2	TGCGCCAGCAGCTTGGAACTAAACACCGGGGAGCTGTTTTTT	CASSLELNTGELFF
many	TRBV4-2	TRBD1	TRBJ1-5	TGTGCCAGCAGCCAAGACCAGACAGGGCGGTTAGGGCCCCAGCATTTT	CASSQDQTGRLGPQHF
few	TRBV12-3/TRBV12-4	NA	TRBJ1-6	TGTGCCAGCAGCCTCATCCTTGCTTCACCCCTCCACTTT	CASSLILASPLHF
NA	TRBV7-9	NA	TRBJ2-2	TGTGCCAGCAGCTTCCTGGCGGAAAAGGGCACCGGGGAGCTGTTTTTT	CASSFLAEKGTGELFF
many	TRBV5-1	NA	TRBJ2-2	TGCGCCAGCATGAAGCGGACTCAGAACACCGGGGAGCTGTTTTTT	CASMKRTQNTGELFF
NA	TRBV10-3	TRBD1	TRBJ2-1	TGTGCCTTCAGTCCAGGGGACAGGGGTTGGTCGAGCTCCTACAATGAGCAGTTCTTC	CAFSPGDRGWSSSYNEQFF
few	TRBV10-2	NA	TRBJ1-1	TGCGCCAGCAGGTTGTCAACAATGAACACTGAAGCTTTCTTT	CASRLSTMNTEAFF
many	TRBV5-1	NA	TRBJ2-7	TGCGCCAGCAGCAACAGTCTCGAGCAGTACTTC	CASSNSLEQYF
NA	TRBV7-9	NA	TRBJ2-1	TGTGCCAGCAGCCTTTCCCCTTCTCTTCACAATGAGCAGTTCTTC	CASSLSPSLHNEQFF
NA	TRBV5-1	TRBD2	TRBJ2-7	TGCGCCAGCAGCTTGGGGGGCTGGCGGGCGGGAGTTGCCTACGAGCAGTACTTC	CASSLGGWRAGVAYEQYF
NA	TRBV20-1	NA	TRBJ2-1	TGCAGTGCTCTACCGTCGGGGGCTGTCTACAATGAGCAGTTCTTC	CSALPSGAVYNEQFF